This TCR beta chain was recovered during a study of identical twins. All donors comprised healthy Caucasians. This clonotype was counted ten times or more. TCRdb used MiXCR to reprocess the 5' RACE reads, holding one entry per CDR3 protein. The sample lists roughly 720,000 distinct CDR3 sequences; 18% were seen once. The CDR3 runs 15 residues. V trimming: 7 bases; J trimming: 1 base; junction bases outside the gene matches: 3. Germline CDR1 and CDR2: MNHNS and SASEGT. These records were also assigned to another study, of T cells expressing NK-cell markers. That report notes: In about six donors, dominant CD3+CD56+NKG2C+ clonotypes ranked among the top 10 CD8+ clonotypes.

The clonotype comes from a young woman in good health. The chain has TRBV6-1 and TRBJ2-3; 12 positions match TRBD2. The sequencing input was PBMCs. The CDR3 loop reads CASTRLAGGTDTQYF. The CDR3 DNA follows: TGTGCCAGCACCAGACTAGCGGGGGGCACAGATACGCAGTATTTT.